Listed below are T cell receptor beta chains from one sample, sequenced in a study of blood T cell repertoires in COVID-19. The method was immunoSEQ multiplex PCR; TCRdb's version includes in-frame clones alone and lacks a portion of them. The sample has around 150,000 clones, 78% seen once. Material for sequencing was peripheral blood. The receptor source for this set is a woman aged 80 or over with acute or convalescent COVID-19. Both conserved end residues are part of each CDR3. Fields, in order: clone size, J gene, D gene, V gene, CDR3 protein, CDR3 DNA. D genes are given only for firm matches. Size is omitted from some rows. Given values are once, few, many or a class for expanded clones.

abundance: .
j_gene: TRBJ1-4
d_gene: TRBD1
v_gene: TRBV6-5
CDR3aa: CASILGTGGEKLFF
CDR3nt: TGTGCCAGCATCCTCGGGACAGGAGGTGAAAAACTGTTTTTT

abundance: .
j_gene: TRBJ1-1
d_gene: .
v_gene: TRBV18
CDR3aa: CASSRTENTEAFF
CDR3nt: TGTGCCAGCTCGAGGACAGAGAACACTGAAGCTTTCTTT

abundance: few
j_gene: TRBJ2-3
d_gene: .
v_gene: TRBV9
CDR3aa: CASSVGGRDTQYF
CDR3nt: TGTGCCAGCAGCGTAGGGGGCCGGGATACGCAGTATTTT

abundance: .
j_gene: TRBJ1-2
d_gene: .
v_gene: TRBV19
CDR3aa: CASTTDFGSYGYTF
CDR3nt: TGTGCCAGCACAACCGACTTTGGCTCCTATGGCTACACCTTC

abundance: .
j_gene: TRBJ2-1
d_gene: TRBD2
v_gene: TRBV27
CDR3aa: CASRARRESNEQFF
CDR3nt: TGTGCCAGCAGAGCGAGGCGGGAGAGCAATGAGCAGTTCTTC

abundance: .
j_gene: TRBJ2-7
d_gene: .
v_gene: TRBV5-1
CDR3aa: CASSTTSSYEQYF
CDR3nt: TGCGCCAGCAGCACAACCTCATCCTACGAGCAGTACTTC

abundance: .
j_gene: TRBJ2-3
d_gene: .
v_gene: TRBV6-5
CDR3aa: CASSYSGRGTQYF
CDR3nt: TGTGCCAGCAGTTACTCGGGGAGGGGGACGCAGTATTTT

abundance: .
j_gene: TRBJ1-5
d_gene: .
v_gene: TRBV19
CDR3aa: CASSARDSGNQPQHF
CDR3nt: TGTGCCAGTAGTGCTCGGGATTCGGGCAATCAGCCCCAGCATTTT

abundance: .
j_gene: TRBJ1-2
d_gene: .
v_gene: TRBV7-2
CDR3aa: CASSFAAVGYGYTF
CDR3nt: TGTGCCAGCAGCTTCGCGGCAGTCGGCTATGGCTACACCTTC

abundance: .
j_gene: TRBJ1-3
d_gene: TRBD1
v_gene: TRBV6-5
CDR3aa: CASSQDRASGNTIYF
CDR3nt: TGTGCCAGCAGTCAGGACAGGGCAAGTGGAAACACCATATATTTT

abundance: once
j_gene: TRBJ2-7
d_gene: .
v_gene: TRBV1
CDR3aa: CTSSQFGAVEHSTYEQYF
CDR3nt: TGCACCAGCAGCCAATTCGGAGCGGTAGAGCACTCGACCTACGAGCAGTACTTC

abundance: few
j_gene: TRBJ2-1
d_gene: TRBD2
v_gene: TRBV5-1
CDR3aa: CASTQLAGGSNEQFF
CDR3nt: TGCGCCAGCACCCAACTAGCGGGAGGGAGCAATGAGCAGTTCTTC

abundance: .
j_gene: TRBJ2-7
d_gene: .
v_gene: TRBV5-4
CDR3aa: CASATGGEQYF
CDR3nt: TGTGCCAGCGCAACCGGGGGCGAGCAGTACTTC

abundance: .
j_gene: TRBJ2-4
d_gene: .
v_gene: TRBV28
CDR3aa: CASSPSWGVRNIQYF
CDR3nt: TGTGCCAGCAGTCCATCCTGGGGCGTTAGAAACATTCAGTACTTC

abundance: .
j_gene: TRBJ1-3
d_gene: .
v_gene: TRBV6-6
CDR3aa: CASSFSGGASGNTIYF
CDR3nt: TGTGCCAGCAGTTTCTCAGGAGGGGCATCTGGAAACACCATATATTTT

abundance: .
j_gene: TRBJ1-5
d_gene: TRBD1
v_gene: TRBV30
CDR3aa: CAWSTTGINQPQHF
CDR3nt: TGTGCCTGGAGTACGACAGGGATCAATCAGCCCCAGCATTTT

abundance: .
j_gene: TRBJ1-5
d_gene: TRBD1
v_gene: TRBV3-1/TRBV3-2
CDR3aa: CASPGQTYSNQPQHF
CDR3nt: TGTGCCAGCCCGGGACAGACTTATAGCAATCAGCCCCAGCATTTT

abundance: .
j_gene: TRBJ2-1
d_gene: .
v_gene: TRBV9
CDR3aa: CASSIMDYRYNEQFF
CDR3nt: TGTGCCAGCAGCATAATGGACTATCGCTACAATGAGCAGTTCTTC

abundance: .
j_gene: TRBJ2-3
d_gene: TRBD1
v_gene: TRBV7-9
CDR3aa: CASAPVTGDTDTQYF
CDR3nt: TGTGCCAGCGCCCCCGTGACAGGGGACACAGATACGCAGTATTTT

abundance: few
j_gene: TRBJ1-2
d_gene: .
v_gene: TRBV19
CDR3aa: CASGGEGASYTF
CDR3nt: TGTGCCAGTGGTGGAGAAGGGGCCAGCTACACCTTC

abundance: .
j_gene: TRBJ1-1
d_gene: .
v_gene: TRBV5-1
CDR3aa: CASSSQGVAEAFF
CDR3nt: TGCGCCAGCAGCTCACAGGGAGTAGCTGAAGCTTTCTTT

abundance: .
j_gene: TRBJ1-2
d_gene: .
v_gene: TRBV27
CDR3aa: CASSFRGGDYGYTF
CDR3nt: TGTGCCAGCAGTTTTAGGGGCGGAGACTATGGCTACACCTTC

abundance: .
j_gene: TRBJ2-1
d_gene: TRBD2
v_gene: TRBV3-1/TRBV3-2
CDR3aa: CASSLQRTSYNEQFF
CDR3nt: TGTGCCAGCAGCCTCCAAAGGACTAGCTACAATGAGCAGTTCTTC

abundance: once
j_gene: TRBJ2-5
d_gene: .
v_gene: TRBV19
CDR3aa: CASSKGFGGEETQYF
CDR3nt: TGTGCCAGTAGCAAAGGGTTTGGGGGCGAAGAGACCCAGTACTTC

abundance: .
j_gene: TRBJ2-5
d_gene: .
v_gene: TRBV5-4
CDR3aa: CASSLGRQETQYF
CDR3nt: TGTGCCAGCAGCTTGGGCAGGCAAGAGACCCAGTACTTC

abundance: .
j_gene: TRBJ2-2
d_gene: TRBD1
v_gene: TRBV2
CDR3aa: CASIGQGGPSGELFF
CDR3nt: TGTGCCAGCATCGGACAGGGAGGCCCCTCCGGGGAGCTGTTTTTT

abundance: few
j_gene: TRBJ1-5
d_gene: TRBD1
v_gene: TRBV6-1
CDR3aa: CASSDLRQGNAQPQHF
CDR3nt: TGTGCCAGCAGTGATCTCCGACAGGGTAATGCCCAGCCCCAGCATTTT

abundance: .
j_gene: TRBJ1-2
d_gene: TRBD1
v_gene: TRBV6-5
CDR3aa: CASRTGGGGGYTF
CDR3nt: TGTGCCAGCAGGACAGGGGGCGGAGGGGGCTACACCTTC

abundance: few
j_gene: TRBJ2-7
d_gene: .
v_gene: TRBV6-5
CDR3aa: CATQGPYEQYF
CDR3nt: TGTGCCACGCAGGGGCCCTACGAGCAGTACTTC

abundance: .
j_gene: TRBJ2-3
d_gene: TRBD2
v_gene: TRBV4-1
CDR3aa: CASSRAPQGGVDTQYF
CDR3nt: TGCGCCAGCAGCCGAGCACCTCAGGGAGGGGTAGATACGCAGTATTTT

abundance: .
j_gene: TRBJ1-2
d_gene: TRBD1
v_gene: TRBV6-2/TRBV6-3
CDR3aa: CASSPGQGEKFGYGYTF
CDR3nt: TGTGCCAGCAGCCCTGGACAGGGGGAGAAATTTGGCTATGGCTACACCTTC

abundance: .
j_gene: TRBJ1-6
d_gene: .
v_gene: TRBV5-5
CDR3aa: CASSLSSDSPLHF
CDR3nt: TGTGCCAGCAGCTTGTCAAGCGACTCACCCCTCCACTTT

abundance: .
j_gene: TRBJ2-2
d_gene: .
v_gene: TRBV12-3/TRBV12-4
CDR3aa: CASFSAGELFF
CDR3nt: TGTGCCAGCTTCAGCGCCGGGGAGCTGTTTTTT

abundance: .
j_gene: TRBJ1-2
d_gene: TRBD1
v_gene: TRBV11-2
CDR3aa: CASSLTGDGYTF
CDR3nt: TGTGCCAGCAGCTTGACAGGGGACGGCTACACCTTC

abundance: .
j_gene: TRBJ2-3
d_gene: TRBD2
v_gene: TRBV5-1
CDR3aa: CASSLSGVGTDTQYF
CDR3nt: TGCGCCAGCAGCCTTAGCGGGGTAGGGACAGATACGCAGTATTTT

abundance: few
j_gene: TRBJ1-2
d_gene: TRBD1
v_gene: TRBV19
CDR3aa: CASSKGTGAYYGYTF
CDR3nt: TGTGCCAGTAGCAAAGGGACAGGGGCCTACTATGGCTACACCTTC

abundance: .
j_gene: TRBJ2-7
d_gene: .
v_gene: TRBV27
CDR3aa: CASSFYSSYEQYF
CDR3nt: TGTGCCAGCAGTTTCTACAGCTCCTACGAGCAGTACTTC

abundance: .
j_gene: TRBJ1-1
d_gene: TRBD1
v_gene: TRBV6-1
CDR3aa: CASSGSGTGRNTEAFF
CDR3nt: TGTGCCAGCAGTGGGTCCGGGACAGGAAGGAACACTGAAGCTTTCTTT

abundance: few
j_gene: TRBJ1-1
d_gene: .
v_gene: TRBV11-2
CDR3aa: CASSLGRSEAFF
CDR3nt: TGTGCCAGCAGCTTAGGGAGGAGTGAAGCTTTCTTT

abundance: .
j_gene: TRBJ1-2
d_gene: .
v_gene: TRBV30
CDR3aa: CACFYRVNYGYTF
CDR3nt: TGTGCCTGTTTCTACAGGGTTAACTATGGCTACACCTTC

abundance: .
j_gene: TRBJ2-3
d_gene: TRBD1
v_gene: TRBV28
CDR3aa: CASRPGTGLQHATQYF
CDR3nt: TGTGCCAGCAGACCTGGGACAGGACTTCAGCACGCTACGCAGTATTTT

abundance: .
j_gene: TRBJ1-1
d_gene: .
v_gene: TRBV5-1
CDR3aa: CASSARFNTEAFF
CDR3nt: TGCGCCAGCAGCGCGAGATTCAACACTGAAGCTTTCTTT

abundance: .
j_gene: TRBJ1-2
d_gene: .
v_gene: TRBV2
CDR3aa: CASSPDRPHYGYTF
CDR3nt: TGTGCCAGCAGTCCCGACAGGCCCCACTATGGCTACACCTTC

abundance: .
j_gene: TRBJ1-1
d_gene: .
v_gene: TRBV4-1
CDR3aa: CASSRGTEEAFF
CDR3nt: TGCGCCAGCAGCCGGGGGACTGAAGAAGCTTTCTTT

abundance: .
j_gene: TRBJ1-2
d_gene: TRBD1
v_gene: TRBV15
CDR3aa: CATSTASHRGLGYTF
CDR3nt: TGTGCCACCAGCACAGCATCCCACAGGGGGCTTGGCTACACCTTC

abundance: .
j_gene: TRBJ2-1
d_gene: TRBD1
v_gene: TRBV6-5
CDR3aa: CASTPDRGPYNEQFF
CDR3nt: TGTGCCAGCACCCCGGACAGGGGACCCTACAATGAGCAGTTCTTC

abundance: .
j_gene: TRBJ2-7
d_gene: TRBD1
v_gene: TRBV19
CDR3aa: CASGPGDRGYEQYF
CDR3nt: TGTGCCAGTGGGCCGGGGGACAGGGGCTACGAGCAGTACTTC

abundance: .
j_gene: TRBJ1-1
d_gene: .
v_gene: TRBV7-2
CDR3aa: CASAGGTQLYGTEAFF
CDR3nt: TGTGCCAGCGCTGGGGGGACGCAACTCTACGGCACTGAAGCTTTCTTT

abundance: .
j_gene: TRBJ1-5
d_gene: .
v_gene: TRBV30
CDR3aa: CAWSRRGGGNQPQHF
CDR3nt: TGTGCCTGGAGTAGAAGGGGTGGGGGCAATCAGCCCCAGCATTTT

abundance: few
j_gene: TRBJ1-2
d_gene: .
v_gene: TRBV19
CDR3aa: CASNTAKRGNYGYTF
CDR3nt: TGTGCCAGTAACACGGCCAAACGCGGGAACTATGGCTACACCTTC

abundance: few
j_gene: TRBJ2-1
d_gene: .
v_gene: TRBV7-2
CDR3aa: CASSWASAPLDEQFF
CDR3nt: TGTGCCAGCAGCTGGGCTAGCGCCCCTCTGGATGAGCAGTTCTTC

abundance: .
j_gene: TRBJ2-7
d_gene: TRBD1
v_gene: TRBV27
CDR3aa: CASRGTGGNEQYF
CDR3nt: TGTGCCAGCAGAGGGACAGGGGGGAACGAGCAGTACTTC

abundance: .
j_gene: TRBJ1-6
d_gene: TRBD1
v_gene: TRBV7-9
CDR3aa: CASSPRGQGGSPLHF
CDR3nt: TGTGCCAGCAGCCCCCGTGGACAGGGGGGATCACCCCTCCACTTT

abundance: .
j_gene: TRBJ2-3
d_gene: .
v_gene: TRBV4-2
CDR3aa: CASSQDRGSADTQYF
CDR3nt: TGTGCCAGCAGCCAAGATCGGGGGTCGGCAGATACGCAGTATTTT

abundance: few
j_gene: TRBJ1-2
d_gene: TRBD1
v_gene: TRBV2
CDR3aa: CASSGTGGGYGYTF
CDR3nt: TGTGCCAGCAGCGGGACAGGGGGCGGGTATGGCTACACCTTC